This TCR beta chain came from a study of CD8 T cells in ankylosing spondylitis. Each TCR beta library was made by quantitative 5'-RACE that incorporated molecular barcodes. TCRdb passed the 5' RACE reads through MiXCR, listing each CDR3 protein once. The sample carries 750,000 to 850,000 distinct CDR3 sequences, roughly 12% recorded once. This clonotype was found many times. Its specificity is not known. Notes on the study in general: It was reported that disease-linked clones were significantly enriched in matched ankylosing spondylitis synovial fluid. Prior literature has documented some motif variants in synovial fluid and blood from reactive arthritis. Made up of 7 to 9 highly homologous variants, a TCR beta motif appeared characteristic of ankylosing spondylitis blood.

CDR1 and CDR2 from the germline V gene are SQVTM and ANQGSEA. This CDR3 has 14 amino acids. Trimming removed 7 bases from V and 0 bases from J, with 14 bases in between. V is TRBV29-1 and J is TRBJ2-3; D assignment may be TRBD1 or TRBD2 (5 bases each). The sequence was collected from a male donor with ankylosing spondylitis. The sequencing sample was made of blood, either unsorted or a sorted T cell fraction (not recorded which). The DNA of the CDR3 is TGCAGCGCCGGGGCAGGTCACAGCACAGATACGCAGTATTTT. Translating gives CSAGAGHSTDTQYF.